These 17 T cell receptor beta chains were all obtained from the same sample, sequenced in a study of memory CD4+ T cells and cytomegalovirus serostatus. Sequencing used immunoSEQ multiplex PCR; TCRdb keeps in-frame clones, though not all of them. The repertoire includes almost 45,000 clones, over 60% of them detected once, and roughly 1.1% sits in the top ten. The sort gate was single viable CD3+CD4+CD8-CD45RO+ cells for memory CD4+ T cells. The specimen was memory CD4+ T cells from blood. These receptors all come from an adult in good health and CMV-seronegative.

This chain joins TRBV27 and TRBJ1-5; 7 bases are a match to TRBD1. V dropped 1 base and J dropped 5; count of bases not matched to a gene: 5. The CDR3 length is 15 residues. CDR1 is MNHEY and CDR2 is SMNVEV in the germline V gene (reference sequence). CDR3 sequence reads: CASSLYRGIHQPQHF. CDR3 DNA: TGTGCCAGCAGTTTATACAGGGGAATACATCAGCCCCAGCATTTT.

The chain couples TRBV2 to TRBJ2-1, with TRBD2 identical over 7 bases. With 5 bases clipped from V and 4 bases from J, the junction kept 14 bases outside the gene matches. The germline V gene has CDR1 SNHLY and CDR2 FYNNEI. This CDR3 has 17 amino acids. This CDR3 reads CASSYSPSAGVYNEQFF. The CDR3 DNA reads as TGTGCCAGCAGTTACTCACCTTCGGCGGGAGTGTACAATGAGCAGTTCTTC.

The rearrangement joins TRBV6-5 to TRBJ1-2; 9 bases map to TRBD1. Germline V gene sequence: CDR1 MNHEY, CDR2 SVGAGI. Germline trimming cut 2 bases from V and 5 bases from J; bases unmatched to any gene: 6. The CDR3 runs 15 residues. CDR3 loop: CASSYKPGQGYGYTF. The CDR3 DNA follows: TGTGCCAGCAGTTACAAACCGGGACAGGGATATGGCTACACCTTC.

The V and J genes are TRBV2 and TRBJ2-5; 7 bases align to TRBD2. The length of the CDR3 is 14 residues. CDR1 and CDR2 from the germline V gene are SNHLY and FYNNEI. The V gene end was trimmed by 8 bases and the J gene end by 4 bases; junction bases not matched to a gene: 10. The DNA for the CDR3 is TGTGCCAGCTTGGCGGGGAGGGGAGGAGAGACCCAGTACTTC. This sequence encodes CASLAGRGGETQYF.

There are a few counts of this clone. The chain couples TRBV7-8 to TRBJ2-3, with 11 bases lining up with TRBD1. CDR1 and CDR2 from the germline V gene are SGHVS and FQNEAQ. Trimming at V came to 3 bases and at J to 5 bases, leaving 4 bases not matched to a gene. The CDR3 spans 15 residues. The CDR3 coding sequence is TGTGCCAGCAGCTTTGGACAGGGGGCAGGAGATACGCAGTATTTT. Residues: CASSFGQGAGDTQYF.

CDR3 DNA sequence: TGTGCCAGCAGCCTCACGCTGGGGCTAGCGGGACCCACAGATACGCAGTATTTT. The encoded protein is CASSLTLGLAGPTDTQYF. The rearrangement joins TRBV4-2 to TRBJ2-3; 9 nucleotides line up with TRBD2. Germline CDR1 LGHNA, CDR2 YNFKEQ. The V segment lost 4 bases and the J segment 2 bases; nucleotides outside the gene matches: 13. This CDR3 contains 18 residues.

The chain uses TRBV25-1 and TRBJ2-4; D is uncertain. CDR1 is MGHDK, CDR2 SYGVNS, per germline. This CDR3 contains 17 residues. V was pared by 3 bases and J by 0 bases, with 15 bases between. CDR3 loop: CASSEQDKELAKNIQYF. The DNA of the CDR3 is TGTGCCAGCAGTGAGCAAGACAAGGAACTAGCCAAAAACATTCAGTACTTC.

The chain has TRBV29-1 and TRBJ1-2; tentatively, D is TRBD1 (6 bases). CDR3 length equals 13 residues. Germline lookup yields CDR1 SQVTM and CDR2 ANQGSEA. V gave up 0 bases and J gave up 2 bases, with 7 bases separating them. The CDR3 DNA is TGCAGCGTTGAAGAAGGACAGAACTATGGCTACACCTTC. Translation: CSVEEGQNYGYTF.

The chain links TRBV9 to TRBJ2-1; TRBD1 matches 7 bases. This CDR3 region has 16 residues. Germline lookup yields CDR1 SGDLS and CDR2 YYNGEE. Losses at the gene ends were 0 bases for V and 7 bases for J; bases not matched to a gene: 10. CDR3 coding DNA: TGTGCCAGCAGCGTAGCTACTGAGACGGGACAGAATGAGCAGTTCTTC. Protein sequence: CASSVATETGQNEQFF.

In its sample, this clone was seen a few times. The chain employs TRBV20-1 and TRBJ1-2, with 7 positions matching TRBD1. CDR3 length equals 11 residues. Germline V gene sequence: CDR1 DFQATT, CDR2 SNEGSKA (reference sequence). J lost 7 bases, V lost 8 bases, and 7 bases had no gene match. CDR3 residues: CSLVRGSGYTF. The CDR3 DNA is TGCAGTCTCGTCAGGGGGTCTGGCTACACCTTC.

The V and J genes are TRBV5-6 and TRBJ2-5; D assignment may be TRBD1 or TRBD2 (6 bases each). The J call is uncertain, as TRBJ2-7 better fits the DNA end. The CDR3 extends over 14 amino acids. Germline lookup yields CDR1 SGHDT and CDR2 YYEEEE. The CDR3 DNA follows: TGTGCCAGCAGTCGCGGGACATACACCTACGAGCAGTACTTC. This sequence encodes CASSRGTYTYEQYF.

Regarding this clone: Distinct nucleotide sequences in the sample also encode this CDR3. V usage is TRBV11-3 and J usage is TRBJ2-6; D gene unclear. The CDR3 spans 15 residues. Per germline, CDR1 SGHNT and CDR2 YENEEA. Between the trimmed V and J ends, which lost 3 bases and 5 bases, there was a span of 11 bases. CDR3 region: CASSFNRERANVLTF. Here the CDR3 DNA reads TGTGCCAGCAGCTTTAACCGAGAGAGGGCCAACGTCCTGACTTTC.

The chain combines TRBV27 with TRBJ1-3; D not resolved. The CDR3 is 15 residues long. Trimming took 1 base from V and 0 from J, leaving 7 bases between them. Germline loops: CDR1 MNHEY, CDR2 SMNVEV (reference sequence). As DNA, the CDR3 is TGTGCCAGCAGTTTATATCTAAGCTCTGGAAACACCATATATTTT. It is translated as CASSLYLSSGNTIYF.

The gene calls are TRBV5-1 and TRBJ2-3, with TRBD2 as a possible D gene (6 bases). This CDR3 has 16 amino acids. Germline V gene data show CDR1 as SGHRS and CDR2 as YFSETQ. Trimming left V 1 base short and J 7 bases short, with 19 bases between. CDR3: CASSLMAEIRGNTQYF. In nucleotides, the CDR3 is TGCGCCAGCAGCTTGATGGCGGAGATCCGCGGGAATACGCAGTATTTT. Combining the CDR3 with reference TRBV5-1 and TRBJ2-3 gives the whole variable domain KAGVTQTPRYLIKTRGQQVTLSCSPISGHRSVSWYQQTPGQGLQFLFEYFSETQRNKGNFPGRFSGRQFSNSRSEMNVSTLELGDSALYLCASSLMAEIRGNTQYFGPGTRLTVL.

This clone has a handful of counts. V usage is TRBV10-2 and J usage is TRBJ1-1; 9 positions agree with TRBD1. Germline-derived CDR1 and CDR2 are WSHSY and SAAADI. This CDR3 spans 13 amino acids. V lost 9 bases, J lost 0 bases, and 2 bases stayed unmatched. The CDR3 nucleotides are TGCGCCAGTGGACAGGGGATGAACACTGAAGCTTTCTTT. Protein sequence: CASGQGMNTEAFF.

The CDR3 DNA reads TGTGCCAGCAGCTTTGATCGTGCGTCAGGCCAAGAGACCCAGTACTTC. Translating gives CASSFDRASGQETQYF. The chain combines TRBV7-9 with TRBJ2-5; D is ambiguous. From germline, CDR1 is SEHNR and CDR2 FQNEAQ (reference sequence). V was clipped by 3 bases and J by 1 base, with 15 bases between them. This CDR3 spans 16 amino acids. Variable domain in full (rest from reference TRBV7-9 and TRBJ2-5): DTGVSQNPRHKITKRGQNVTFRCDPISEHNRLYWYRQTLGQGPEFLTYFQNEAQLEKSRLLSDRFSAERPKGSFSTLEIQRTEQGDSAMYLCASSFDRASGQETQYFGPGTRLLVL.

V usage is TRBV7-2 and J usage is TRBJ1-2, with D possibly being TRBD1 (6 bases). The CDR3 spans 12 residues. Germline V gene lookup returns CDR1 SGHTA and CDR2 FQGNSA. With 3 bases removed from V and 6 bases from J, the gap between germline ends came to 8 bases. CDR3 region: CASSFDRHGYTF. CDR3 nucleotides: TGTGCCAGCAGCTTTGACAGGCATGGCTACACCTTC.